This T cell receptor beta chain was recorded in a study of blood T cell repertoires in COVID-19. Background on the study: In each case, the material was cDNA or gDNA derived from T cells, B-cell-depleted T cells, or PBMCs.

TCRdb's table, derived via immunoSEQ multiplex PCR, lists solely in-frame clones and lacks some. The table lists some 300,000 clones, under 90% of them singletons, with 4% to 5% in the top ten. Participants, about 18 to 90 years old, spanned about two dozen US areas. In assigning cohorts, the study relied on participant-reported clinical history. For recovered donors of Cohort 3, there were two negative PCRs, clearance, or symptom resolution. The length of the CDR3 is 16 residues. The V call is TRBV21-1, the J call TRBJ1-2. TRBV21-1 is tagged as a pseudogene. What was sequenced was PBMCs or T cells enriched from blood (not recorded which). The receptor was derived from a man aged 25 to 45 who had recovered from COVID-19. CDR3 protein: CASSKAHCPRGAGYTF. The CDR3 bases are TGTGCCAGCAGCAAAGCCCATTGCCCACGAGGTGCGGGCTACACCTTC.